One and the same sample provided the 6 T cell receptor beta chains below, sequenced in a study of control samples from healthy donors and cancer patients (dated by TCRdb to between 2020 and 2021). The library was prepared using the immunoSEQ multiplex PCR assay. TCRdb provides this immuneACCESS table in a form limited to in-frame rearrangements. Some clones are lacking; in checked studies, under half of them reflect an unresolved V gene, and why the rest are absent is not known. The sample yields about 51,000 clones; 80% were counted once. The top ten constitute around a tenth of the sample. Specimen: blood. These receptors were collected from a man in his 70s in good health.

This chain links TRBV10-2 with TRBJ2-7, with a tentative D call TRBD2 (6 bases). The V end was cut by 6 bases, the J end by 4 bases, with 10 bases between. This CDR3 region has 12 residues. From germline, CDR1 is WSHSY and CDR2 SAAADI. Here the CDR3 reads CASRTRVYEQYF. CDR3 nucleotides: TGCGCCAGCAGGACTAGGGTATACGAGCAGTACTTC.

The V and J genes are TRBV15 and TRBJ2-5; TRBD2 might be the D (5 bases). Per germline, CDR1 LNHNV and CDR2 YYDKDF (reference sequence). Trimming took off 4 bases at V and 7 bases at J, with 19 bases between the two ends. This CDR3 has 15 amino acids. CDR3 sequence reads: CATSNPGISLATQYF. Here the CDR3 DNA reads TGTGCCACCAGCAACCCGGGGATTTCCTTGGCGACCCAGTACTTC.

V gene TRBV19 combines with J gene TRBJ1-4; 7 bases map to TRBD1. The J segment lost 6 bases and the V segment lost 7 bases, leaving 11 bases of the junction unmatched. The CDR3 spans 15 residues. Germline assignment: CDR1 LNHDA and CDR2 SQIVND (reference sequence). The CDR3 spells CASTLVAGGDEKLFF. The CDR3 bases are TGTGCCAGTACCCTCGTGGCAGGGGGTGATGAAAAACTGTTTTTT.

This clone is categorized as medium-sized (0.01 to 0.1%). This sequence joins TRBV28 and TRBJ1-2; D might be TRBD1 (6 bases). The CDR3 is 14 residues long. Germline V CDR1 and CDR2: MDHEN, SYDVKM. V was pared by 6 bases and J by 8 bases, with 19 bases between. The CDR3 DNA reads as TGTGCCAGCAGCGGTTGGGGGGGCGGAGGGGGCTACACCTTC. Protein: CASSGWGGGGGYTF.

About this clone itself: The sample holds other DNA sequences that translate to the same CDR3. This chain joins TRBV28 and TRBJ2-1; TRBD2 agrees at 16 bases. CDR3 length: 17 amino acids. The V gene's germline CDR1 is MDHEN and CDR2 SYDVKM. V shed 6 bases, J shed 9 bases, and the junction held 11 bases outside the gene matches. CDR3 nucleotide sequence: TGTGCCAGCAGCGAAAACCCGGGACTAGCGGGAGGGGTTGAGCAGTTCTTC. Translating it yields CASSENPGLAGGVEQFF.

The chain combines TRBV30 with TRBJ1-3, with D perhaps TRBD1 (6 bases). Per the germline V gene, CDR1 is GTSNPN and CDR2 is SVGIG (reference sequence). Deletions cut 2 bases from V and 2 bases from J, with 13 bases between. The CDR3 loop spans 15 amino acids. CDR3 nucleotide sequence: TGTGCCTGGAGTTTTTCAGGGGCTCCTGGAAACACCATATATTTT. This gives the protein CAWSFSGAPGNTIYF.